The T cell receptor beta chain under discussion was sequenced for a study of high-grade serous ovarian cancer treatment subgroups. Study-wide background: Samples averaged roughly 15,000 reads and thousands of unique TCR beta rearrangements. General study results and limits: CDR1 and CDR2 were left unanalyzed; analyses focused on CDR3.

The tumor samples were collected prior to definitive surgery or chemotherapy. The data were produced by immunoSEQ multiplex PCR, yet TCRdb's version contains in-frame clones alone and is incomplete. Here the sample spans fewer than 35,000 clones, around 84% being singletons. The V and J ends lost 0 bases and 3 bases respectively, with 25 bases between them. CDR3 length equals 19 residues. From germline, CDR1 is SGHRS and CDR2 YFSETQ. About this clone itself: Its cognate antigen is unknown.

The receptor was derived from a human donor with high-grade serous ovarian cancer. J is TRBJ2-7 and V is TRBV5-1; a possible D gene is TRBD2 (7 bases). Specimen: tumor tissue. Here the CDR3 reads CASSLGKGGLLAYHYEQYF. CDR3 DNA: TGCGCCAGCAGCTTGGGCAAGGGGGGGCTTCTCGCATACCACTACGAGCAGTACTTC.